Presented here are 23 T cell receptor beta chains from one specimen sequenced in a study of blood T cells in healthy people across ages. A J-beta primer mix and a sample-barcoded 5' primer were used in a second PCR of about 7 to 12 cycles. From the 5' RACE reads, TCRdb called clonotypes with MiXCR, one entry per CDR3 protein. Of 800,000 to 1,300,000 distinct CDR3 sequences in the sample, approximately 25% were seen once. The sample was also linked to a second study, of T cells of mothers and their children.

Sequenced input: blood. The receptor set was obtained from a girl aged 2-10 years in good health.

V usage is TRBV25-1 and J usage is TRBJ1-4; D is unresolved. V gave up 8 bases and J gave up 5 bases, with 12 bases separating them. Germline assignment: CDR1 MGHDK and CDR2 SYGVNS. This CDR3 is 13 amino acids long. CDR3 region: CASRGSGNEKLFF. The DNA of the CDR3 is TGTGCCAGCCGGGGATCGGGAAATGAAAAACTGTTTTTT.

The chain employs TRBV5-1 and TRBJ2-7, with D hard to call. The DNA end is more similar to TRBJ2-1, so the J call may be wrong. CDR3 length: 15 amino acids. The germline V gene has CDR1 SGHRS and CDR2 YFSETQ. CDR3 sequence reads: CASSLGMLGENEQFF. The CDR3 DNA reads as TGCGCCAGCAGCTTGGGGATGTTGGGCGAAAATGAGCAGTTCTTC.

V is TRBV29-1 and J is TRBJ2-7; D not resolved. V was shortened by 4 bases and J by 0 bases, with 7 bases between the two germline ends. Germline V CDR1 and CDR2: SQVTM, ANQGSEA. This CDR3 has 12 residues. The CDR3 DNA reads TGCAGCGTTGGCTATCGCTCCTACGAGCAGTACTTC. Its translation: CSVGYRSYEQYF.

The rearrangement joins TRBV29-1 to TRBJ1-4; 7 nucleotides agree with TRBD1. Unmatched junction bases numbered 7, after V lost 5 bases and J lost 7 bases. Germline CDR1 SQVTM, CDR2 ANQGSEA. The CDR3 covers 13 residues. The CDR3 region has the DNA TGCAGCGTTTCTCAGGGGGGGCGTGAAAAACTGTTTTTT. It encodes CSVSQGGREKLFF.

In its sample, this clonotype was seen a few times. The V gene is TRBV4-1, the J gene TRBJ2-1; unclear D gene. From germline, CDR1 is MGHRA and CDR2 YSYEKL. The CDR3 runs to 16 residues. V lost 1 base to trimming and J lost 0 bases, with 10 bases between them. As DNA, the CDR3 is TGCGCCAGCAGCCAAGGGCTCTTGAGCTCCTACAATGAGCAGTTCTTC. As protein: CASSQGLLSSYNEQFF.

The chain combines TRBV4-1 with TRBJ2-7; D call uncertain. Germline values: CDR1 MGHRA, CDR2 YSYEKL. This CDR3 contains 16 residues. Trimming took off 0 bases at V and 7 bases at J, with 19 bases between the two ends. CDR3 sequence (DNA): TGCGCCAGCAGCCAAGATTCGCAGGAGACCTACGAGGAGCAGTACTTC. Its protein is CASSQDSQETYEEQYF.

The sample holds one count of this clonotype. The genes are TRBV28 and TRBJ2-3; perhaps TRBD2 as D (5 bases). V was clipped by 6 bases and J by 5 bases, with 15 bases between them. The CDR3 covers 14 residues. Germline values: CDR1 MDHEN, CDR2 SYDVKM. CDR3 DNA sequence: TGTGCCAGCAGCCCTACTCACCGGGGAGATACGCAGTATTTT. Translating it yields CASSPTHRGDTQYF.

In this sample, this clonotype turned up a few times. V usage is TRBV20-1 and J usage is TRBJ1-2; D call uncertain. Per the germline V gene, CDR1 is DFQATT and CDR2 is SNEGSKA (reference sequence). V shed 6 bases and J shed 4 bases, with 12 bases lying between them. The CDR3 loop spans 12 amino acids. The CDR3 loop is CSARILTYGYTF. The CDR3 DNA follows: TGCAGTGCGCGGATTCTCACCTATGGCTACACCTTC.

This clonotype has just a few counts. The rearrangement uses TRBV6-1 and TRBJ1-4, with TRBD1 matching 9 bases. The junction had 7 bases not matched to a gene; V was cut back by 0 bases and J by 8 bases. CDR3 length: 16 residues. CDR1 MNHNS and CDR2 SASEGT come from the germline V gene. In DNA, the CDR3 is TGTGCCAGCAGTGAAGCCGTCGGGACAGGGAACGAAAAACTGTTTTTT. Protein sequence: CASSEAVGTGNEKLFF.

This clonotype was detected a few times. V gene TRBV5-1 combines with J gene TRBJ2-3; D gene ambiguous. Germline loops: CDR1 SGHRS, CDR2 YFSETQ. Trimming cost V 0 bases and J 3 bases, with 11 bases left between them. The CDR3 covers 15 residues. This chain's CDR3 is CASSLVKASTDTQYF. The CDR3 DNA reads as TGCGCCAGCAGCTTGGTGAAAGCCTCTACAGATACGCAGTATTTT. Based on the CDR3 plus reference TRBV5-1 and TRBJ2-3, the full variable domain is KAGVTQTPRYLIKTRGQQVTLSCSPISGHRSVSWYQQTPGQGLQFLFEYFSETQRNKGNFPGRFSGRQFSNSRSEMNVSTLELGDSALYLCASSLVKASTDTQYFGPGTRLTVL.

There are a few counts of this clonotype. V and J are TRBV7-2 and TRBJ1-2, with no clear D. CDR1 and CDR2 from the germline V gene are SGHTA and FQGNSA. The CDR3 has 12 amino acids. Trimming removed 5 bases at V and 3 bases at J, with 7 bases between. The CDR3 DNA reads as TGTGCCAGCAGCCCCGATCACTATGGCTACACCTTC. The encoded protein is CASSPDHYGYTF.

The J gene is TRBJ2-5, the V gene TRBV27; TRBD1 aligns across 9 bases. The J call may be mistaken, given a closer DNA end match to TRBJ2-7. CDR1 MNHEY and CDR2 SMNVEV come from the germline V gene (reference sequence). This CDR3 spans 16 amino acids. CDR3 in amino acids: CASSPSGQGPLYEQYF. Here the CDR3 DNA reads TGTGCCAGCAGTCCATCCGGACAGGGGCCCCTCTACGAGCAGTACTTC.

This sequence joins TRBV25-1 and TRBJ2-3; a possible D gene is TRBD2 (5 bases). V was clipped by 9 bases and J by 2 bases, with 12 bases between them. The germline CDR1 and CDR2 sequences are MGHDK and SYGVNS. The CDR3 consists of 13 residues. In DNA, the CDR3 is TGTGCCAGTGGAAGCGGATACACAGATACGCAGTATTTT. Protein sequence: CASGSGYTDTQYF.

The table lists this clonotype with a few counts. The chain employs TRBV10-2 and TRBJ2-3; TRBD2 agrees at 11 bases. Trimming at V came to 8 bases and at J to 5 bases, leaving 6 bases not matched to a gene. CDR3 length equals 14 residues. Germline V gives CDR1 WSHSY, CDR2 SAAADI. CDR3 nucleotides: TGCGCCAGCCTTAGCGGGGGGGCGGTAGATACGCAGTATTTT. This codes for CASLSGGAVDTQYF.

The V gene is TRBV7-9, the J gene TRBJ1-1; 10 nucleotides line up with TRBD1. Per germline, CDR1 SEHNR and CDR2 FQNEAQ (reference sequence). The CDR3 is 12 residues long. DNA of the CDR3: TGTGCTTACCGGGACAGGGGAACTGAAGCTTTCTTT. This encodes CAYRDRGTEAFF.

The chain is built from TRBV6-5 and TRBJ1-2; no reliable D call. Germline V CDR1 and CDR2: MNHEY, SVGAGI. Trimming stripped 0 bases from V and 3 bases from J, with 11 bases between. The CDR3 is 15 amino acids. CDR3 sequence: CASSYSLGGDYGYTF. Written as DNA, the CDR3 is TGTGCCAGCAGTTACTCGCTCGGTGGCGACTATGGCTACACCTTC.

The CDR3 DNA reads as TGTGCCAGCAGACCACAGGGGGCGCCTAGCGGGACCCAGTACTTC. Encoded protein: CASRPQGAPSGTQYF. The V call is TRBV28, the J call TRBJ2-5; TRBD1 matches at 9 bases. This CDR3 region has 15 residues. The V gene's germline CDR1 is MDHEN and CDR2 SYDVKM. The trim removed 6 bases at V and 7 bases at J, leaving 12 bases unmatched.

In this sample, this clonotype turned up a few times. CDR3: CASNKRDLYQETQYF. CDR3 DNA sequence: TGTGCCAGCAACAAAAGGGATCTGTACCAAGAGACCCAGTACTTC. The V gene is TRBV28, the J gene TRBJ2-5; the D is unclear. Trimming pared 7 bases from V and 0 bases from J, leaving 15 bases between. The germline V gene has CDR1 MDHEN and CDR2 SYDVKM. This CDR3 region has 15 residues.

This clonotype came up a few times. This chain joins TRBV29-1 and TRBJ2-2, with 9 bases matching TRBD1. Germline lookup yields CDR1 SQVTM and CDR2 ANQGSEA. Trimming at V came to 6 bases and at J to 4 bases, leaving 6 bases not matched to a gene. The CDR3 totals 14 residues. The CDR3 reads CSVLKTGGTGELFF. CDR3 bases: TGCAGCGTCCTTAAGACAGGGGGCACCGGGGAGCTGTTTTTT.

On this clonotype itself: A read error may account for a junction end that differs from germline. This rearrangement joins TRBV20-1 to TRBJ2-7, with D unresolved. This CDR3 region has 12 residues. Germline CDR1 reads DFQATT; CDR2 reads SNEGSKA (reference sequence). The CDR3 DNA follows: TGCAGCGCTAGGGTCCTCCGGTACGAGCAGTACTTC. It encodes CSARVLRYEQYF.

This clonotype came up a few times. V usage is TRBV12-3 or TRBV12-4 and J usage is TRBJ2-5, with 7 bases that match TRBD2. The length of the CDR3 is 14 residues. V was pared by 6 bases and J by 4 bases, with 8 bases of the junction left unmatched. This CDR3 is CASRGLVDGETQYF. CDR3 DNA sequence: TGTGCCAGCAGAGGACTAGTTGACGGAGAGACCCAGTACTTC.

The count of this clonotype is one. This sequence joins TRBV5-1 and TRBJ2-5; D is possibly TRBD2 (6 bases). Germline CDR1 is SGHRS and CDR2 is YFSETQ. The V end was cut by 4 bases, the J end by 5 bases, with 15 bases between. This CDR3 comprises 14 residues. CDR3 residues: CASSQEGTLETQYF. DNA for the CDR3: TGCGCCAGCAGCCAAGAGGGGACTCTCGAGACCCAGTACTTC. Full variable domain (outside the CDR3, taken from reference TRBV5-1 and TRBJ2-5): KAGVTQTPRYLIKTRGQQVTLSCSPISGHRSVSWYQQTPGQGLQFLFEYFSETQRNKGNFPGRFSGRQFSNSRSEMNVSTLELGDSALYLCASSQEGTLETQYFGPGTRLLVL.

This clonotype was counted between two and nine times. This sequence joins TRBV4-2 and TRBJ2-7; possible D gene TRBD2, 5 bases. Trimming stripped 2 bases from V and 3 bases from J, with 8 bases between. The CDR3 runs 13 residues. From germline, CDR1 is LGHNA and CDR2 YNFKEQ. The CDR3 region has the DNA TGTGCCAGCAGCCAAACAACTAGCTACGAGCAGTACTTC. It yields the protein CASSQTTSYEQYF.